The clone carrying this T cell receptor (beta chain) was counted at least ten times. As yet, its antigen is unknown. The data were taken from a study of T cell repertoires in cytomegalovirus infection. The overall study: A matching HLA type, together with CMV infection, was signaled by public TCR beta signatures.

The ends were cut back, 3 bases at V and 8 bases at J, with 14 bases in the middle. Germline values: CDR1 LNHNV, CDR2 YYDKDF (reference sequence). The CDR3 is 14 residues long. TCRdb analysed the reads with MiXCR anew, one entry per CDR3 protein. The sample shows hundreds of thousands of distinct CDR3 sequences, around 9.6% of them seen only once. Study-wide points: Ex vivo responses were dominated by HLA-C-restricted CMV-specific TCR beta clonotypes. People with CMV and the relevant HLA were identified by cumulative public TCR beta family frequency.

Specimen: PBMCs. The chain carries TRBV15 and TRBJ2-1; D possibly corresponds to TRBD1 (5 bases). The sequence was collected from a human donor in good health (CMV status not recorded). Some clones in this sample may be carry-over from other donors' samples. CDR3 bases: TGTGCCACCAGCAGTTATCAGGGCAACCATGAGCAGTTCTTC. This gives the protein CATSSYQGNHEQFF.